These 14 T cell receptor beta chains came from one sample sequenced in a study of cytotoxic CD8 clonotypes in ibrutinib-treated CLL. The method was immunoSEQ multiplex PCR; TCRdb's version includes in-frame clones alone and lacks a portion of them. The table has hundreds of thousands of clones, 70% seen once. The material sequenced was PBMCs, taken after 24 months of ibrutinib treatment. The receptors here all came from a human donor with chronic lymphocytic leukemia.

The gene calls are TRBV2 and TRBJ2-7, with a weak D call TRBD2 (5 bases). In germline, CDR1 is SNHLY, CDR2 FYNNEI. V dropped 5 bases and J dropped 6 bases, with 14 bases sitting between them. The CDR3 length is 13 residues. The CDR3 nucleotides read TGTGCCAGCAGTTTTGGGAGATTGGGCGAGCAGTACTTC. Its translation is CASSFGRLGEQYF.

The V gene is TRBV28, the J gene TRBJ1-1, with D maybe TRBD1 (6 bases). The germline V gene encodes CDR1 MDHEN and CDR2 SYDVKM. V was clipped by 3 bases and J by 0 bases, with 11 bases between them. The length of the CDR3 is 15 residues. The DNA for the CDR3 is TGTGCCAGCAGTTTCATCAGGGGTATGAACACTGAAGCTTTCTTT. Translated: CASSFIRGMNTEAFF.

V and J are TRBV6-1 and TRBJ1-2; D is possibly TRBD1 (6 bases). The CDR3 has 13 amino acids. Between the trimmed V and J ends, which lost 6 bases and 1 base, there was a span of 9 bases. The germline gives CDR1 MNHNS, CDR2 SASEGT. In DNA, the CDR3 is TGTGCCAGCAGGGCGGACAGTAACTATGGCTACACCTTC. It translates to CASRADSNYGYTF.

The CDR3 nucleotides read TGCGCCAGCAGCTCCCAAGCGATGACGGGGGGCTCTGAAGCTTTCTTT. This codes for CASSSQAMTGGSEAFF. J is TRBJ1-1 and V is TRBV5-1; D perhaps matches TRBD1 (6 bases). The germline V gene has CDR1 SGHRS and CDR2 YFSETQ. V gave up 3 bases and J gave up 6 bases, with 21 bases separating them. The CDR3 is made up of 16 amino acids.

The chain combines TRBV2 with TRBJ2-2, with no clear D. Germline-derived CDR1 and CDR2 are SNHLY and FYNNEI. V shed 4 bases and J shed 6 bases, with 9 bases lying between them. The CDR3 runs to 13 residues. CDR3 bases: TGTGCCAGCAGTGTTTCAATGTCCGGGGAGCTGTTTTTT. The encoded protein is CASSVSMSGELFF.

V gene TRBV18 combines with J gene TRBJ2-1, with D possibly TRBD1 on 5 matching bases. This CDR3 is 19 amino acids long. Trimming cost V 2 bases and J 4 bases, with 24 bases left between them. Germline V gene sequence: CDR1 KGHSH, CDR2 LQKENI. The CDR3 coding sequence is TGTGCCAGCTCACCAGGTCAGAACAGGATTCTAACCTTTTACAATGAGCAGTTCTTC. It translates to CASSPGQNRILTFYNEQFF.

The genes are TRBV25-1 and TRBJ2-5; 7 positions agree with TRBD2. The germline gives CDR1 MGHDK, CDR2 SYGVNS. The CDR3 is 13 amino acids. The V segment lost 3 bases and the J segment 5 bases; nucleotides outside the gene matches: 3. Here the CDR3 DNA reads TGTGCCAGCAGTGATGGGACTACTGAGACCCAGTACTTC. It codes for CASSDGTTETQYF.

CDR3 DNA sequence: TGTGCCAGCAGTCCGGACAGCTTATCTAGAGAAAAACTGTTTTTT. Translation: CASSPDSLSREKLFF. The rearrangement joins TRBV28 to TRBJ1-4; possible D gene TRBD1, 6 bases. Germline V gene lookup returns CDR1 MDHEN and CDR2 SYDVKM. Between the trimmed V and J ends, which lost 5 bases and 8 bases, there was a span of 18 bases. The CDR3 sequence is 15 residues long. The variable domain in full, completed from reference TRBV28 and TRBJ1-4, reads DVKVTQSSRYLVKRTGEKVFLECVQDMDHENMFWYRQDPGLGLRLIYFSYDVKMKEKGDIPEGYSVSREKKERFSLILESASTNQTSMYLCASSPDSLSREKLFFGSGTQLSVL.

The chain has TRBV4-2 and TRBJ2-1; TRBD2 matches at 11 bases. Per the germline V gene, CDR1 is LGHNA and CDR2 is YNFKEQ. J gave up 9 bases and V 4 bases, and 11 bases lay outside the gene matches. This CDR3 comprises 16 residues. CDR3 in amino acids: CASSPQGLAGHSEQFF. For the CDR3, the DNA is TGTGCCAGCAGCCCCCAAGGACTAGCGGGCCATAGTGAGCAGTTCTTC.

The V gene is TRBV29-1, the J gene TRBJ2-2, with D perhaps TRBD1 or TRBD2 (6 bases each). The germline CDR1 and CDR2 sequences are SQVTM and ANQGSEA. V lost 7 bases to trimming and J lost 2 bases, with 14 bases between them. The CDR3 loop spans 14 amino acids. The DNA of the CDR3 is TGCAGCGCTCCCAGGGGACTCAACACCGGGGAGCTGTTTTTT. Translating gives CSAPRGLNTGELFF.

This chain uses TRBV11-2 with TRBJ1-3; D call uncertain. V gave up 5 bases and J gave up 4 bases, with 12 bases separating them. The CDR3 consists of 14 residues. Per germline, CDR1 SGHAT and CDR2 FQNNGV. In DNA, the CDR3 is TGTGCCAGCAGCCCTGAATCGCGAGGAAACACCATATATTTT. It yields the protein CASSPESRGNTIYF.

The chain couples TRBV27 to TRBJ2-6; no clear D. CDR3 length equals 17 residues. Germline lookup yields CDR1 MNHEY and CDR2 SMNVEV (reference sequence). Between the trimmed V and J ends, which lost 4 bases and 3 bases, there was a span of 16 bases. The CDR3 DNA sequence: TGTGCCAGCAGTTCTCCCTGGTCTAGAGGTGGGGCCAACGTCCTGACTTTC. Translated: CASSSPWSRGGANVLTF.

V usage is TRBV18 and J usage is TRBJ2-7; possible D gene TRBD1, 6 bases. Germline V gene sequence: CDR1 KGHSH, CDR2 LQKENI. This CDR3 is built from 15 residues. Trimming left V 0 bases short and J 3 bases short, with 12 bases between. As DNA, the CDR3 is TGTGCCAGCTCACCACCCTCCAGGGGTAACTACGAGCAGTACTTC. This translates into CASSPPSRGNYEQYF. The full variable domain, rest sourced from reference TRBV18 and TRBJ2-7, is NAGVMQNPRHLVRRRGQEARLRCSPMKGHSHVYWYRQLPEEGLKFMVYLQKENIIDESGMPKERFSAEFPKEGPSILRIQQVVRGDSAAYFCASSPPSRGNYEQYFGPGTRLTVT.

This sequence joins TRBV29-1 and TRBJ2-5; a weak D match, TRBD1 (6 bases). V shed 3 bases and J shed 5 bases, with 7 bases lying between them. Germline lookup yields CDR1 SQVTM and CDR2 ANQGSEA. The CDR3 is 11 amino acids. The CDR3 DNA follows: TGCAGCGTTGAGAGGGGGGAGACCCAGTACTTC. Translation gives CSVERGETQYF.